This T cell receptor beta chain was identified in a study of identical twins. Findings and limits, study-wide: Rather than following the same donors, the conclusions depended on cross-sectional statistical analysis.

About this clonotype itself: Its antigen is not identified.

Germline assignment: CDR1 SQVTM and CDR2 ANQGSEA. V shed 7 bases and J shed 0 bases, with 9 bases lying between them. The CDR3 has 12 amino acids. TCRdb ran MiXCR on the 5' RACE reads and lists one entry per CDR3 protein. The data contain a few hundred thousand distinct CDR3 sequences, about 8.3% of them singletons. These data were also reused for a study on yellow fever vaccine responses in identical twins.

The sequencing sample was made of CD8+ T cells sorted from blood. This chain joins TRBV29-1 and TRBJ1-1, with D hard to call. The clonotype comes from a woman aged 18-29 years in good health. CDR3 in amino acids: CSGRGLNTEAFF. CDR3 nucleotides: TGCAGCGGGAGAGGACTGAACACTGAAGCTTTCTTT. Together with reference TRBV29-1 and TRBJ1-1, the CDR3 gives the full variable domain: SAVISQKPSRDICQRGTSLTIQCQVDSQVTMMFWYRQQPGQSLTLIATANQGSEATYESGFVIDKFPISRPNLTFSTLTVSNMSPEDSSIYLCSGRGLNTEAFFGQGTRLTVV.